This T cell receptor beta chain was documented in a study of blood T cell repertoires in COVID-19. Looking at the study overall: Acute and convalescent COVID-19 specimens originated in the United States, Italy and Spain. From T cells, B-cell-depleted T cells, or PBMCs came the material, which was cDNA or gDNA.

The authors' processing: The assay estimated nucleated cells by amplifying reference gene primers. Measured with immunoSEQ multiplex PCR; TCRdb has only the in-frame clones, and not every one. That table gives V, J and clone size, and the DNA gave D and trimming. Among around 60,000 clones, about four fifths were seen once, and the ten largest hold 3.5%. The CDR3 loop spans 15 amino acids. Germline V CDR1 and CDR2: SGDLS, YYNGEE. V was pared by 7 bases and J by 7 bases, with 7 bases of the junction left unmatched. V usage is TRBV9 and J usage is TRBJ2-1, with 14 positions matching TRBD2. Input material: peripheral blood. The sequence was obtained from a woman of 80 years or more with acute or convalescent COVID-19. CDR3 coding DNA: TGTGCCAGCTCCCGGGGGACTAGCGGGGGAAATGAGCAGTTCTTC. Its protein product is CASSRGTSGGNEQFF.